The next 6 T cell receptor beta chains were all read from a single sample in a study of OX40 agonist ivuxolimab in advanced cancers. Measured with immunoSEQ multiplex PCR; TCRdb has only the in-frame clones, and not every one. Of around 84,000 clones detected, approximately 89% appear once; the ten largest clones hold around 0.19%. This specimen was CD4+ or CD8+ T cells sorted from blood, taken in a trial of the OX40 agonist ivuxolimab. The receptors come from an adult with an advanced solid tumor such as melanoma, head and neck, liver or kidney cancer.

The CDR3 is CASSSGPEQYF. The CDR3 DNA sequence: TGTGCCAGCAGCTCTGGCCCTGAGCAGTACTTC. The gene calls are TRBV5-4 and TRBJ2-7; no reliable D call. CDR1 is SGHNT and CDR2 is YYREEE in the germline V gene (reference sequence). Trimming took off 3 bases at V and 7 bases at J, with 8 bases between the two ends. CDR3 length: 11 residues.

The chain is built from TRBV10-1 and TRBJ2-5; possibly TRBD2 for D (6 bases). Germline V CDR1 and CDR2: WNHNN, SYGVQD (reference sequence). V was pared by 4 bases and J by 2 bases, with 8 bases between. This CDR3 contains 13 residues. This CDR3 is CASSGDLQETQYF. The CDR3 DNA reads TGCGCCAGCAGTGGGGACTTACAAGAGACCCAGTACTTC.

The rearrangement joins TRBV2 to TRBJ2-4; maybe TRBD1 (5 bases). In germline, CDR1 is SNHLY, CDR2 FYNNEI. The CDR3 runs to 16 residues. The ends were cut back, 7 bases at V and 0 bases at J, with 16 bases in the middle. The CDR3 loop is CASKETDELAKNIQYF. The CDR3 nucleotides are TGTGCCAGCAAGGAGACAGACGAACTAGCCAAAAACATTCAGTACTTC. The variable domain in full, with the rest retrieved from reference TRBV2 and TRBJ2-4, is EPEVTQTPSHQVTQMGQEVILRCVPISNHLYFYWYRQILGQKVEFLVSFYNNEISEKSEIFDDQFSVERPDGSNFTLKIRSTKLEDSAMYFCASKETDELAKNIQYFGAGTRLSVL.

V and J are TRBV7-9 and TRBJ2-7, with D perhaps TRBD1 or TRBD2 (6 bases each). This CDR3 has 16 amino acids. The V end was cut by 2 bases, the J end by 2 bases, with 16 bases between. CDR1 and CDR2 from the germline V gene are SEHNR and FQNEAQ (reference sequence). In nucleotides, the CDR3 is TGTGCCAGCAGCTTACTCGGGGGCAGAGGGCCCTACGAGCAGTACTTC. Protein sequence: CASSLLGGRGPYEQYF.

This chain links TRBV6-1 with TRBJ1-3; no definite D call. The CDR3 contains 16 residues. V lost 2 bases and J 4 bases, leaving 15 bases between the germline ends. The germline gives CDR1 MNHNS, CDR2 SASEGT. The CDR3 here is CASSELLGSLGNTIYF. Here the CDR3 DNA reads TGTGCCAGCAGTGAACTTCTAGGCTCCCTGGGAAACACCATATATTTT.

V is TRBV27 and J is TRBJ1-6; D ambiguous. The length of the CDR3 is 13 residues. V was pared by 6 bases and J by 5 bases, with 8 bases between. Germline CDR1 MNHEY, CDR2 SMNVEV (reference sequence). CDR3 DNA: TGTGCCAGCAGCAAGAACCATAATTCACCCCTCCACTTT. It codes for CASSKNHNSPLHF.